The rows below give T cell receptor beta chains drawn from one sample of a study of blood T cell repertoires in COVID-19. The repertoire was sequenced with immunoSEQ multiplex PCR; TCRdb's copy has only in-frame clones and lacks some. The sample consists of about 53,000 clones, around 86% of them appearing once. The sequencing sample was made of peripheral blood. These receptors all stem from a man of 80 years or more with acute or convalescent COVID-19. CDR3s include the opening cysteine and the closing phenylalanine or tryptophan. The D gene is left open where the match is weak. The size entry is marked missing in some rows and otherwise reads once, few, many or a size class.

d_call	clone_size	v_call	j_call	cdr3_aa	cdr3_nt
.	once	TRBV5-1	TRBJ2-3	CASSLAGGRSTDTQYF	TGCGCCAGCAGCTTAGCCGGGGGACGTAGCACAGATACGCAGTATTTT
TRBD1	.	TRBV11-3	TRBJ1-6	CASSLATDRGPPPPLHF	TGTGCCAGCAGCTTAGCCACGGACAGGGGCCCACCCCCACCCCTCCACTTT
.	.	TRBV15	TRBJ1-2	CATSRDPKTSNGYTF	TGTGCCACCAGCAGAGACCCCAAGACATCCAATGGCTACACCTTC
.	.	TRBV19	TRBJ1-5	CASSRKPSVPESNQPQHF	TGTGCCAGTAGTCGCAAGCCTTCGGTTCCTGAGAGCAATCAGCCCCAGCATTTT
.	.	TRBV9	TRBJ1-3	CASNAGITGNTIYF	TGTGCCAGCAACGCAGGGATTACTGGAAACACCATATATTTT
.	.	TRBV12-3/TRBV12-4	TRBJ1-1	CASQTQLRTEAFF	TGTGCCAGCCAAACGCAACTAAGAACTGAAGCTTTCTTT
.	.	TRBV5-1	TRBJ1-2	CASSLDGGSNGYTF	TGCGCCAGCAGCTTGGATGGCGGGAGCAATGGCTACACCTTC
.	.	TRBV5-4	TRBJ1-6	CASSPRENPGALHF	TGTGCCAGCAGCCCACGGGAGAACCCTGGGGCCCTCCACTTT
TRBD2	few	TRBV5-5	TRBJ2-5	CASKTAGVQETQYF	TGTGCCAGCAAGACAGCGGGGGTACAAGAGACCCAGTACTTC
.	.	TRBV5-1	TRBJ1-5	CASSLRNQPQHF	TGCGCCAGCAGCTTGCGGAATCAGCCCCAGCATTTT
TRBD1	.	TRBV14	TRBJ2-7	CASSLRDSYEQYF	TGTGCCAGCAGCCTCCGGGACAGCTACGAGCAGTACTTC
.	.	TRBV7-9	TRBJ1-5	CASTESSDNQPQHF	TGTGCCAGCACAGAGTCGAGTGACAATCAGCCCCAGCATTTT
TRBD2	.	TRBV6-6	TRBJ2-1	CASSNGLAGSYNEQFF	TGTGCCAGCAGTAACGGACTAGCGGGGTCATACAATGAGCAGTTCTTC
.	.	TRBV14	TRBJ1-1	CASSQDPPRLGEAFF	TGTGCCAGCAGCCAAGATCCCCCCAGGCTCGGTGAAGCTTTCTTT
TRBD1	.	TRBV7-2	TRBJ1-5	CASSLVGGQANQPQHF	TGTGCCAGCAGCTTAGTGGGGGGACAGGCCAATCAGCCCCAGCATTTT
.	.	TRBV30	TRBJ1-4	CAWSVLGGSANEKLFF	TGTGCCTGGAGTGTACTGGGGGGGTCGGCTAATGAAAAACTGTTTTTT
.	.	TRBV7-9	TRBJ2-3	CASSLTQGGDTQYF	TGTGCCAGCAGCTTAACACAGGGAGGGGATACGCAGTATTTT
.	.	TRBV6-2/TRBV6-3	TRBJ1-2	CASSYSRGQDYGYTF	TGTGCCAGCAGTTACTCACGGGGTCAGGACTATGGCTACACCTTC
.	.	TRBV6-5	TRBJ2-7	CASSLGDKQYF	TGTGCCAGCAGCCTCGGGGATAAGCAGTACTTC
TRBD2	.	TRBV5-1	TRBJ2-2	CASSPGTSGGTGELFF	TGCGCCAGCAGCCCTGGGACTAGCGGGGGAACCGGGGAGCTGTTTTTT
.	.	TRBV6-2/TRBV6-3	TRBJ2-7	CASSLLYEQYF	TGTGCCAGTAGCCTCCTCTACGAGCAGTACTTC
TRBD1	.	TRBV5-6	TRBJ2-7	CASSLDRGQMINEQYF	TGTGCCAGCAGCCTCGACAGGGGGCAAATGATAAACGAGCAGTACTTC
TRBD1	many	TRBV7-6	TRBJ2-1	CASRYRQGSYNEQFF	TGTGCCAGCAGATACCGACAGGGTTCCTACAATGAGCAGTTCTTC
TRBD2	few	TRBV11-2	TRBJ2-1	CASSSRGGSDEQFF	TGTGCCAGCAGCTCCCGCGGGGGGAGCGATGAGCAGTTCTTC
TRBD1	.	TRBV30	TRBJ2-5	CAWTGQGSLGETQYF	TGTGCCTGGACTGGACAGGGCAGTTTAGGAGAGACCCAGTACTTC
.	.	TRBV5-1	TRBJ2-1	CASRLSPGGPNEQFF	TGCGCCAGCAGACTAAGCCCGGGGGGCCCCAATGAGCAGTTCTTC
TRBD1	.	TRBV2	TRBJ1-5	CASRERTGQSNQPQHF	TGTGCCAGTAGAGAAAGGACGGGACAGAGCAATCAGCCCCAGCATTTT
.	.	TRBV7-2	TRBJ2-5	CASSLGPPKETQYF	TGTGCCAGCAGCTTAGGGCCTCCCAAAGAGACCCAGTACTTC
.	.	TRBV10-3	TRBJ2-3	CAIGAQGGGHYTDTQYF	TGTGCCATCGGCGCACAGGGGGGGGGCCACTACACAGATACGCAGTATTTT
TRBD2	.	TRBV6-5	TRBJ2-5	CASRRSGGSQETQYF	TGTGCCAGCAGGAGAAGCGGGGGATCCCAAGAGACCCAGTACTTC
.	.	TRBV23-1	TRBJ2-7	CASSLSYEQYF	TGCGCCAGCAGTTTATCCTACGAGCAGTACTTC
TRBD1	.	TRBV18	TRBJ2-7	CASSRQGDKQYF	TGTGCCAGCTCACGACAGGGGGACAAGCAGTACTTC
.	.	TRBV7-9	TRBJ2-1	CASSDAVSYNEQFF	TGTGCCAGCAGCGATGCGGTTTCCTACAATGAGCAGTTCTTC
.	.	TRBV6-7	TRBJ2-5	CASSYSGPTTGETQYF	TGTGCCAGCAGTTACAGCGGGCCCACGACCGGGGAGACCCAGTACTTC
TRBD2	.	TRBV7-9	TRBJ2-1	CASGTSGMNEQFF	TGTGCCAGCGGGACTAGCGGGATGAATGAGCAGTTCTTC
TRBD2	.	TRBV10-3	TRBJ2-1	CAISRLAGGRRLNEQFF	TGTGCCATCAGTCGGCTAGCGGGGGGTCGACGTCTTAATGAGCAGTTCTTC
TRBD1	once	TRBV6-5	TRBJ1-1	CASSYLQGARNTEAFF	TGTGCCAGCAGTTACTTACAGGGGGCCAGGAACACTGAAGCTTTCTTT
TRBD1	.	TRBV7-9	TRBJ1-2	CASSWTGANYGYTF	TGTGCCAGCAGCTGGACAGGAGCTAACTATGGCTACACCTTC
.	.	TRBV2	TRBJ1-5	CATRQTNQPQHF	TGTGCCACTCGACAGACAAATCAGCCCCAGCATTTT
.	once	TRBV15	TRBJ1-1	CATSRGRVNTEAFF	TGTGCCACCAGCAGAGGCCGGGTGAACACTGAAGCTTTCTTT
TRBD1	few	TRBV3-1/TRBV3-2	TRBJ1-1	CASSRQGAEAFF	TGTGCCAGCAGCAGACAGGGAGCTGAAGCTTTCTTT
.	.	TRBV5-1	TRBJ2-3	CASSSGTPGGTDTQYF	TGCGCCAGCAGCTCCGGGACTCCCGGGGGCACAGATACGCAGTATTTT
.	.	TRBV30	TRBJ1-5	CAGGGLNSNQPQHF	TGTGCCGGGGGCGGACTGAATAGCAATCAGCCCCAGCATTTT
.	.	TRBV6-5	TRBJ2-5	CASSYSEPPAQETQYF	TGTGCCAGCAGTTACTCGGAGCCCCCCGCGCAAGAGACCCAGTACTTC
.	.	TRBV29-1	TRBJ1-1	CSVDESGTEAFF	TGCAGCGTTGATGAGTCGGGTACTGAAGCTTTCTTT
TRBD2	.	TRBV7-2	TRBJ2-2	CASSLVASGGASGELFF	TGTGCCAGCAGCTTAGTGGCTAGCGGGGGGGCTAGCGGGGAGCTGTTTTTT